Reported below is one TCR beta chain. The sample belongs to a study of T cells in tuberculosis. This table comes from immunoSEQ multiplex PCR, and its TCRdb copy is limited to in-frame clones, with some not included. The sample has 38,000 or so clones; approximately 95% are singletons. The CDR3 contains 15 residues. Germline CDR1 is LGHNA and CDR2 is YSLEER. Losses at the gene ends were 1 base for V and 6 bases for J; bases not matched to a gene: 4. This sequence originates from a donor aged 10 to 29 with latent tuberculosis or without tuberculosis infection. This sequence joins TRBV4-3 and TRBJ1-5; 9 bases fit TRBD1. The source material was PBMCs. CDR3 protein: CASSQGTGVFQPQHF. The DNA for the CDR3 is TGCGCCAGCAGCCAAGGGACAGGGGTATTTCAGCCCCAGCATTTT.